Sequencing of this TCR beta chain was carried out in a study of CD8 T cells in ankylosing spondylitis. Whole-study findings and limits: The disease-linked clones had a CD8+ phenotype and low blood frequencies. A motif of 8 or 9 highly homologous TCR beta variants was seen as apparently characteristic of ankylosing spondylitis blood.

With 4 bases removed from V and 0 bases from J, the gap between germline ends came to 13 bases. This CDR3 contains 15 residues. The V gene's germline CDR1 is SGHDT and CDR2 YYEEEE. This clonotype was seen many times. As yet, its antigen is unknown. Quantitative 5'-RACE with molecular barcodes was used to make the TCR beta libraries. TCRdb redid the calling of the 5' RACE reads with MiXCR, one entry per CDR3 protein. This sample has 450,000 to 550,000 distinct CDR3 sequences, with about 5.4% found just once. This sequence joins TRBV5-6 and TRBJ2-5; weak D call: TRBD1 (6 bases). The TCR sequence derives from a male donor with ankylosing spondylitis. Sequenced: blood, either unsorted or a sorted T cell fraction (not recorded which). The CDR3 region is CASSTGTSYQETQYF. The CDR3 coding sequence is TGTGCCAGCAGCACCGGGACATCGTACCAAGAGACCCAGTACTTC.